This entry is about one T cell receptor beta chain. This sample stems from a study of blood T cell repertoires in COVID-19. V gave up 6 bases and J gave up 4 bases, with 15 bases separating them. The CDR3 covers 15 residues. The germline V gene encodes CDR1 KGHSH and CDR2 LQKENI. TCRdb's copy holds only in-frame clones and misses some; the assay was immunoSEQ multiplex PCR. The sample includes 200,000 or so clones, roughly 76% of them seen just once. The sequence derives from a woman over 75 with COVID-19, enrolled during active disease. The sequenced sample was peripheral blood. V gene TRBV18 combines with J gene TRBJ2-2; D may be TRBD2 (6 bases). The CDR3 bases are TGTGCCAGCTCCCCTGGATTCGGGAGCACCGGGGAGCTGTTTTTT. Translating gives CASSPGFGSTGELFF.